This T cell receptor beta chain comes out of a study of beta chain features in type 1 diabetes. A remark on this clone: Its antigen is currently unknown.

Regarding the study as a whole: Significant though moderate, a shortening of TCRB CDR3s appeared in all four CD4+ subsets of Type 1 diabetes patients.

Since all of the isolated RNA was reverse transcribed, expressed TCRB transcripts were what got sequenced. TCRdb's copy holds only in-frame clones and misses some; the assay was immunoSEQ multiplex PCR. The repertoire consists of about 180,000 clones, with roughly an eighth occurring once and the leading ten covering about 0.66%. Sequenced material: central memory CD4+ T cells from blood. This receptor was taken from a woman between 18 and 29 years old in good health.

The chain's CDR3 is CASRRDGTTNEKLFF. CDR3 sequence (DNA): TGTGCCAGCAGGCGGGACGGCACAACTAATGAAAAACTGTTTTTT. This chain joins TRBV5-4 and TRBJ1-4, with a weak D call TRBD1 (5 bases). CDR3 size: 15 residues. The V end was cut by 5 bases, the J end by 0 bases, with 11 bases between. Germline V gene sequence: CDR1 SGHNT, CDR2 YYREEE (reference sequence).